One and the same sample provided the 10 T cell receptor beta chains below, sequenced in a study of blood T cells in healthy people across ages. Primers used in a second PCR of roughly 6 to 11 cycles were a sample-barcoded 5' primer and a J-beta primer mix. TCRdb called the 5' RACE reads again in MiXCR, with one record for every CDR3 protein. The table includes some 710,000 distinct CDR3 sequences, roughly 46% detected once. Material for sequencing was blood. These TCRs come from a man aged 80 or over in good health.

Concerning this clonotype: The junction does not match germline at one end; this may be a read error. The chain's CDR3 is CASSFSRSGTSYEQHF. The CDR3 bases are TGTGCCAGCAGTTTTTCCCGCTCCGGGACCTCCTACGAGCAGCACTTC. The chain uses TRBV27 and TRBJ2-7, with D tentatively TRBD1 or TRBD2 (5 bases each). The CDR3 totals 16 residues. Germline V gene sequence: CDR1 MNHEY, CDR2 SMNVEV (reference sequence).

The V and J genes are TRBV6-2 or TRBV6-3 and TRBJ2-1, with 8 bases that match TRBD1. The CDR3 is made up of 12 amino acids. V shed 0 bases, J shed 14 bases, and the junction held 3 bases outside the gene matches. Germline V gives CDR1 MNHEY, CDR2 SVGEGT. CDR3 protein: CASSYSVTGEFF. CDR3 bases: TGTGCCAGCAGTTACTCGGTGACAGGGGAGTTCTTC.

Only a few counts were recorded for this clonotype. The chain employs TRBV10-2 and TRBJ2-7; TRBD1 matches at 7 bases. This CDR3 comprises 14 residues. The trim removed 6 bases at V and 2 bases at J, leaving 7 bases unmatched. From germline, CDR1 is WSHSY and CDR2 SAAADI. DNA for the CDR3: TGCGCCAGCAGGGTAACCGGGACAGCCTACGAGCAGTACTTC. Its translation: CASRVTGTAYEQYF.

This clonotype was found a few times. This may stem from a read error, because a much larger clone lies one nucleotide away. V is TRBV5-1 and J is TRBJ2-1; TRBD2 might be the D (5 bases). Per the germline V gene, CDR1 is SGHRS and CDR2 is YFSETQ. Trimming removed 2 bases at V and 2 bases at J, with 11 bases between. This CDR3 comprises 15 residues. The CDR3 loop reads CASSLAAEPYNEQFF. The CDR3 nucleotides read TGCGCCAGCAGCTTAGCAGCGGAACCCTACAATGAGCAGTTCTTC.

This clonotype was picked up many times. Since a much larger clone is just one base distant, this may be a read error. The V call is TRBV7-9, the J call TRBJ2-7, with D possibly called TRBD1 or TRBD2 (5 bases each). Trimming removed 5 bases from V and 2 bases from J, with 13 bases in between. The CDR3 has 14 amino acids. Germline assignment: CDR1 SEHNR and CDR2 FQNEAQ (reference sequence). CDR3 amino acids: CASSVGLGPYEQYF. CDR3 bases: TGTGCCAGCAGCGTCGGATTGGGACCCTACGAGCAGTACTTC.

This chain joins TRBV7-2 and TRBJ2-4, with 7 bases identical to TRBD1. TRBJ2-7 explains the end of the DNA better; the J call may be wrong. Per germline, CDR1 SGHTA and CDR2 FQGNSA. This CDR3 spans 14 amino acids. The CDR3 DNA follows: TGTGCCAGCAGCAAACAGGGGAGTGACTACGAGCAGTACTTC. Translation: CASSKQGSDYEQYF.

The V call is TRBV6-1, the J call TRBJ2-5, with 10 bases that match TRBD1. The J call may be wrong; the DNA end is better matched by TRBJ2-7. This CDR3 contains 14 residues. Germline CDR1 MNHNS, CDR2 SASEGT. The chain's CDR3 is CASSNRDRGGEQYF. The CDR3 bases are TGTGCCAGCAGTAACCGGGACAGGGGAGGCGAGCAGTACTTC.

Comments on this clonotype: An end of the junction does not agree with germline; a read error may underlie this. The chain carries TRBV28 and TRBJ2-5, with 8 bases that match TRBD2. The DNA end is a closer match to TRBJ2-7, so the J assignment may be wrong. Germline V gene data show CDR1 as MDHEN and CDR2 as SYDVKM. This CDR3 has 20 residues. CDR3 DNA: TGTGCCACCCTTCCGCCTGGGACGGGAGGGGAAGGACTGAACTCCGACGAGCAGTACTTC. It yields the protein CATLPPGTGGEGLNSDEQYF.

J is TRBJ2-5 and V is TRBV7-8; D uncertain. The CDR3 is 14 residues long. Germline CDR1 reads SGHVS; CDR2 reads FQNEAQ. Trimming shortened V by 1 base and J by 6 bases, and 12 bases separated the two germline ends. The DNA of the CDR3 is TGTGCCAGCAGCTTAGTAGTGGGCGGCAAGACCCAGTACTTC. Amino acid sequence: CASSLVVGGKTQYF.

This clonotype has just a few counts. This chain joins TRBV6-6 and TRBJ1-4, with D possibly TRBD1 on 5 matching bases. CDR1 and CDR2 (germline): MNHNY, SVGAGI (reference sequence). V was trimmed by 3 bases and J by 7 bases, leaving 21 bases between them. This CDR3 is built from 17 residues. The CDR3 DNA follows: TGTGCCAGCAGTTATTCCTCCGGGACCAGAGAACGTGAAAAACTGTTTTTT. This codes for CASSYSSGTREREKLFF.